Below, 24 T cell receptor beta chains from the same sample are listed, as sequenced in a study of blood T cells in healthy people across ages. Next came a second PCR, run for roughly 6 to 11 cycles, which used a sample-barcoded 5' primer along with a J-beta primer mix. TCRdb fed the 5' RACE reads into MiXCR, producing one record per CDR3 protein. The repertoire holds under 2,000,000 distinct CDR3 sequences, with 40% to 55% as singletons. The sequenced sample consisted of blood. All receptors come from a woman in her thirties or forties in good health.

The V gene is TRBV12-3 or TRBV12-4, the J gene TRBJ2-1; D is unresolved. Near its end, the DNA agrees better with TRBJ2-7, so the J call may be wrong. This CDR3 has 15 residues. The CDR3: CASSADGSSYNEQYF. The CDR3 coding sequence is TGTGCCAGCAGTGCGGACGGAAGCTCCTACAATGAGCAGTACTTC.

The V gene is TRBV7-8, the J gene TRBJ1-4, with a weak D call TRBD1 (5 bases). The CDR3 totals 12 residues. Germline CDR1 is SGHVS and CDR2 is FQNEAQ. V gave up 3 bases and J gave up 11 bases, with 10 bases separating them. The CDR3 here is CASSLWGGKLFF. For the CDR3, the DNA is TGTGCCAGCAGCTTGTGGGGGGGGAAACTGTTTTTT. Using reference TRBV7-8 and TRBJ1-4 for the parts outside the CDR3, the full variable domain is GAGVSQSPRYKVAKRGQDVALRCDPISGHVSLFWYQQALGQGPEFLTYFQNEAQLDKSGLPSDRFFAERPEGSVSTLKIQRTQQEDSAVYLCASSLWGGKLFFGSGTQLSVL.

As concerns this clonotype: This may be a read error: a much more frequent sequence differs by one nucleotide. The rearrangement links TRBV20-1 to TRBJ2-4; 7 nucleotides match TRBD1. The J call may be faulty, since TRBJ2-7 better matches the DNA end. Germline V lookup: CDR1 DFQATT, CDR2 SNEGSKA (reference sequence). The length of the CDR3 is 14 residues. The CDR3 region is CSARTGQSPYEQYF. The CDR3 region has the DNA TGCAGTGCTAGGACGGGACAGAGCCCCTACGAGCAGTACTTC.

This clonotype was counted a few times. The gene calls are TRBV20-1 and TRBJ2-5, with D possibly matching TRBD2 (6 bases). This CDR3 contains 16 residues. The germline CDR1 and CDR2 sequences are DFQATT and SNEGSKA (reference sequence). Trimming left V 0 bases short and J 2 bases short, with 16 bases between. The CDR3 protein is CSARDTRGRLQETQYF. In nucleotides, the CDR3 is TGCAGTGCTAGAGATACACGGGGGAGATTACAAGAGACCCAGTACTTC.

V and J are TRBV7-2 and TRBJ2-4; D may match TRBD1 or TRBD2 (5 bases each). The germline CDR1 and CDR2 sequences are SGHTA and FQGNSA. CDR3 length equals 16 residues. Trimming pared 0 bases from V and 0 bases from J, leaving 9 bases between. As DNA, the CDR3 is TGTGCCAGCAGCTTAGCTCGGGACCAAGCCAAAAACATTCAGTACTTC. Amino acid sequence: CASSLARDQAKNIQYF.

Comment on this clonotype: An end of the junction does not agree with germline; a read error may underlie this. This chain connects TRBV10-3 to TRBJ2-6, with a possible D match to TRBD2 (5 bases). The germline gives CDR1 ENHRY, CDR2 SYGVKD. This CDR3 region has 16 residues. The chain's CDR3 is CANSQGLPSGANVLTF. The DNA of the CDR3 is TGTGCCAACAGTCAAGGACTGCCCTCTGGGGCCAACGTCCTGACTTTC.

This clonotype appeared a few times. The V call is TRBV2, the J call TRBJ1-2, with unresolved D. CDR3 length: 14 residues. Germline V lookup: CDR1 SNHLY, CDR2 FYNNEI. Deletions cut 3 bases from V and 1 base from J, with 9 bases between. This CDR3 reads CASSDSLLNYGYTF. The CDR3 region has the DNA TGTGCCAGCAGTGATTCCCTTCTTAACTATGGCTACACCTTC.

Points on this clonotype: A much larger clone is a single base away; this may be a read error. The chain couples TRBV5-1 to TRBJ2-4; D is perhaps TRBD2 (6 bases). Germline CDR1 and CDR2: SGHRS and YFSETQ. The CDR3 consists of 15 residues. Trimming took 6 bases from V and 0 from J, leaving 13 bases between them. CDR3 DNA: TGCGCCAGCAACCTGGGGACTTTAGCCAAAAACATTCAGTACTTC. Translated, it gives CASNLGTLAKNIQYF.

This clonotype was observed a handful of times. V is TRBV7-2 and J is TRBJ2-5, with no clear D. The CDR3 runs 13 residues. Trimming took 1 base from V and 10 from J, leaving 13 bases between them. CDR1 SGHTA and CDR2 FQGNSA come from the germline V gene. CDR3 loop: CASSLEPPEGQYF. CDR3 DNA sequence: TGTGCCAGCAGCTTAGAGCCACCAGAAGGCCAGTACTTC. Using reference TRBV7-2 and TRBJ2-5 for the parts outside the CDR3, the full variable domain is GAGVSQSPSNKVTEKGKDVELRCDPISGHTALYWYRQSLGQGLEFLIYFQGNSAPDKSGLPSDRFSAERTGGSVSTLTIQRTQQEDSAVYLCASSLEPPEGQYFGPGTRLLVL.

This clonotype was picked up many times. The rearrangement uses TRBV27 and TRBJ2-5, with D maybe TRBD2 (6 bases). Germline V lookup: CDR1 MNHEY, CDR2 SMNVEV (reference sequence). V lost 3 bases to trimming and J lost 5 bases, with 13 bases between them. The CDR3 is 14 residues long. CDR3 coding DNA: TGTGCCAGCAGTTTTAGCGGTGCTGGGGAGACCCAGTACTTC. Translation: CASSFSGAGETQYF.

CDR3 nucleotide sequence: TGCAGTGCTAGGTCCTTGGGCAGGGGAACTAACTATGGCTACACCTTC. Its translation is CSARSLGRGTNYGYTF. The rearrangement links TRBV20-1 to TRBJ1-2, with D tentatively TRBD1 (6 bases). The CDR3 spans 16 residues. CDR1 and CDR2 (germline): DFQATT, SNEGSKA (reference sequence). V lost 3 bases and J lost 0, with 17 bases in between.

This clonotype was counted between two and nine times. This chain uses TRBV6-2 or TRBV6-3 with TRBJ1-1; tentative D call: TRBD1 (5 bases). The CDR3 runs 10 residues. Looked up from germline, CDR1 is MNHEY and CDR2 is SVGEGT. The V end lost 9 bases, the J end lost 7 bases, and 9 bases lay between the germline ends. CDR3: CARGHSEAFF. CDR3 sequence (DNA): TGTGCCAGGGGGCACAGTGAAGCTTTCTTT.

V and J are TRBV20-1 and TRBJ1-6; D is perhaps TRBD1 (5 bases). The CDR3 consists of 14 residues. Trimming pared 5 bases from V and 12 bases from J, leaving 20 bases between. Per germline, CDR1 DFQATT and CDR2 SNEGSKA (reference sequence). In DNA form, the CDR3 reads TGCAGTGCTCCTCCAGGGCTCTACCAGGGACCCCTCCACTTT. It specifies CSAPPGLYQGPLHF.

The V call is TRBV20-1, the J call TRBJ2-5; perhaps TRBD2 as D (6 bases). V was trimmed by 3 bases and J by 2 bases, leaving 13 bases between them. The CDR3 is made up of 14 amino acids. Germline V CDR1 and CDR2: DFQATT, SNEGSKA (reference sequence). CDR3 coding DNA: TGCAGTGCTAGGCCCCTACTAGCACAAGAGACCCAGTACTTC. Translated: CSARPLLAQETQYF.

The chain joins TRBV18 to TRBJ2-7; tentative D call: TRBD1 (5 bases). This CDR3 spans 14 amino acids. The ends were cut back, 4 bases at V and 7 bases at J, with 17 bases in the middle. Germline V gives CDR1 KGHSH, CDR2 LQKENI. CDR3 loop: CASSLRESGNEQYF. In nucleotides, the CDR3 is TGTGCCAGCTCACTCAGGGAATCCGGTAATGAGCAGTACTTC.

This clonotype was counted only a few times. V gene TRBV13 combines with J gene TRBJ2-7; D possibly corresponds to TRBD2 (6 bases). The end of the DNA aligns better with TRBJ2-4, so the J call may be wrong. Germline lookup yields CDR1 PRHDT and CDR2 FYEKMQ (reference sequence). The CDR3 has 12 amino acids. In DNA, the CDR3 is TGTGCCAGCAGCTCCGGGAGCCGCATTCAGTACTTC. It codes for CASSSGSRIQYF.

V usage is TRBV29-1 and J usage is TRBJ2-5, with D possibly TRBD1 on 6 matching bases. Germline V gene data show CDR1 as SQVTM and CDR2 as ANQGSEA. This CDR3 region has 12 residues. V was clipped by 7 bases and J by 11 bases, with 20 bases between them. CDR3: CSALDSPNEQYF. The CDR3, as DNA: TGCAGCGCCCTGGACAGTCCCAATGAGCAGTACTTC.

The chain couples TRBV4-3 to TRBJ1-2; D is perhaps TRBD1 (5 bases). In germline, CDR1 is LGHNA, CDR2 YSLEER. The CDR3 sequence is 15 residues long. Trimming took off 2 bases at V and 7 bases at J, with 17 bases between the two ends. CDR3 region: CASSQKTTRGSGYTF. The DNA of the CDR3 is TGCGCCAGCAGCCAAAAGACGACCCGGGGGAGTGGCTACACCTTC.

The chain carries TRBV7-9 and TRBJ2-1, with D possibly TRBD1 on 6 matching bases. Germline lookup yields CDR1 SEHNR and CDR2 FQNEAQ (reference sequence). CDR3 length: 15 amino acids. V was cut by 5 bases and J by 7 bases, with 18 bases left in between. This CDR3 is CASSQDPYRENEQFF. CDR3 in DNA: TGTGCCAGCAGCCAAGACCCCTACAGGGAAAATGAGCAGTTCTTC.

In regard to this clonotype: A junction end diverges from the germline sequence, so it may reflect a read error. The chain couples TRBV7-2 to TRBJ2-5, with 9 bases identical to TRBD1. The J call is uncertain, as TRBJ2-7 better fits the DNA end. CDR1 is SGHTA and CDR2 is FQGNSA in the germline V gene. This CDR3 is 14 amino acids long. Here the CDR3 DNA reads TGTGCCAGCAGCATAGCCGGGACAGGGTGCGAGCAGTACTTC. Translation: CASSIAGTGCEQYF.

The chain carries TRBV29-1 and TRBJ2-3, with 10 bases matching TRBD2. The J segment lost 2 bases and the V segment lost 8 bases, leaving 4 bases of the junction unmatched. Germline V gene lookup returns CDR1 SQVTM and CDR2 ANQGSEA. The CDR3 has 13 residues. CDR3 DNA sequence: TGCAGCAGTAGCGGGGGGATCACAGATACGCAGTATTTT. Protein sequence: CSSSGGITDTQYF.

As to this clonotype: One end of the junction varies from germline; a read error may be responsible. The rearrangement uses TRBV7-3 and TRBJ2-1, with 7 bases matching TRBD1. CDR3 length: 12 residues. Per germline, CDR1 SGHTA and CDR2 FQGTGA. CDR3 sequence (DNA): TGTGCCTGCAGCTCCACAGGGGATGAGCAGTTCTTC. It encodes CACSSTGDEQFF.

The chain uses TRBV5-1 and TRBJ2-3; TRBD1 matches at 7 bases. Trimming took 0 bases from V and 2 from J; bases not matched to a gene: 3. The CDR3 consists of 15 residues. Germline assignment: CDR1 SGHRS and CDR2 YFSETQ. The CDR3 DNA follows: TGCGCCAGCAGCTTGGCGACAGGGTTCACAGATACGCAGTATTTT. This gives the protein CASSLATGFTDTQYF.

The rearrangement joins TRBV5-1 to TRBJ1-4; TRBD1 might be the D (6 bases). V gave up 5 bases and J gave up 8 bases, with 22 bases separating them. CDR1 is SGHRS and CDR2 is YFSETQ in the germline V gene. The CDR3 sequence is 16 residues long. CDR3 DNA sequence: TGCGCCAGCAGTTCCGGGACATCCACCGCTTCGGAAAAACTGTTTTTT. Translating it yields CASSSGTSTASEKLFF.